This T cell receptor beta chain comes out of a study of OX40 agonist ivuxolimab in advanced cancers. Turning to the study itself: In this cohort, patients received ivuxolimab, an agonistic anti-OX40 (CD134) antibody. The dose-escalation cohort was roughly 84% male, with a mean age of 60 years, ranging about 23 to 79. Study observations and caveats: Dose levels from 0.1 to 3.0 mg/kg saw CD4+ and CD8+ blood T cells expand clonally by week 6.

Libraries were prepared by immunoSEQ multiplex PCR; TCRdb keeps only in-frame clonotypes and omits some of them. Of around 26,000 clones in the sample, 70% to 90% were seen once. This clone turned up a few times. Antigen unknown. The V segment lost 8 bases and the J segment 4 bases; nucleotides outside the gene matches: 5. In germline, CDR1 is MGHDK, CDR2 SYGVNS. The CDR3 has 14 amino acids. The clonotype was recovered from an adult with an advanced solid tumor such as melanoma, head and neck, liver or kidney cancer. The sequencing used CD4+ or CD8+ T cells sorted from blood, collected in a trial of the OX40 agonist ivuxolimab. The V and J genes are TRBV25-1 and TRBJ2-2; 9 bases fit TRBD1. The CDR3 coding sequence is TGTGCCAGCTTGGGACAGGGCTTCACCGGGGAGCTGTTTTTT. It yields the protein CASLGQGFTGELFF.